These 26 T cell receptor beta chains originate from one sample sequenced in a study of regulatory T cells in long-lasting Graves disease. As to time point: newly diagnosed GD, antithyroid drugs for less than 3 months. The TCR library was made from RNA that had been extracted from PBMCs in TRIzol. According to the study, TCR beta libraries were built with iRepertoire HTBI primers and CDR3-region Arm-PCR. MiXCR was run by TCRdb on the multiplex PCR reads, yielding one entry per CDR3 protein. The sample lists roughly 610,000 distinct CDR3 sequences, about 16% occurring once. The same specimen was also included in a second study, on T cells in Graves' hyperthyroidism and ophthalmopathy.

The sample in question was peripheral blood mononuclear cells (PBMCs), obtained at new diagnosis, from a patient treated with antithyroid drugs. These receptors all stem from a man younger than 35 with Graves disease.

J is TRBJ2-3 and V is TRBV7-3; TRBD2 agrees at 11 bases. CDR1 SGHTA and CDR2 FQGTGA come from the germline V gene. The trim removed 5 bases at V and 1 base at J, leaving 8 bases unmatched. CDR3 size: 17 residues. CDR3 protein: CASSVGTSGSGTDTQYF. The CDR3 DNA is TGTGCCAGCAGCGTCGGGACTAGCGGTAGTGGCACAGATACGCAGTATTTT.

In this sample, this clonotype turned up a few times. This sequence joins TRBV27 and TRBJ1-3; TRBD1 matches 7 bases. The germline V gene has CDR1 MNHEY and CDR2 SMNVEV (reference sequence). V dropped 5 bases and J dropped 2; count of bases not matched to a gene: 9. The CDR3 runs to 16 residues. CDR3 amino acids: CASSAGQMNTGNTIYF. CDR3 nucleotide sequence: TGTGCCAGCAGTGCGGGACAGATGAATACTGGAAACACCATATATTTT.

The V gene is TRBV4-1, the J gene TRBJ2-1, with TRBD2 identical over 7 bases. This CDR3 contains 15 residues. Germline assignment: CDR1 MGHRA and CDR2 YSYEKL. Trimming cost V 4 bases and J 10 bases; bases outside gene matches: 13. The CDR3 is CASSRERGPGGEQFF. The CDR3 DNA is TGCGCCAGCAGCCGTGAACGAGGGCCGGGGGGAGAGCAGTTCTTC.

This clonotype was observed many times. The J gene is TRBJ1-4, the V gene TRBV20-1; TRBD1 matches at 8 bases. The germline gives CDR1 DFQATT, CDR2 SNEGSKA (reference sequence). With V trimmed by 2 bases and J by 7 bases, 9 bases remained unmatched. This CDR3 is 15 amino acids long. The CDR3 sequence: CSARRRTGRPEKLFF. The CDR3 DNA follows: TGCAGTGCTAGAAGGAGGACAGGGAGACCTGAAAAACTGTTTTTT.

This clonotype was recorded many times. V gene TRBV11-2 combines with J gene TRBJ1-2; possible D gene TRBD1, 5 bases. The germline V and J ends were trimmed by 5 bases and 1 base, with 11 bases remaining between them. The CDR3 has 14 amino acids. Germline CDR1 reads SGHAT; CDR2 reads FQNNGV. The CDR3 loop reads CASSGLGVNYGYTF. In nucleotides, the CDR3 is TGTGCCAGCAGCGGCCTGGGGGTTAACTATGGCTACACCTTC.

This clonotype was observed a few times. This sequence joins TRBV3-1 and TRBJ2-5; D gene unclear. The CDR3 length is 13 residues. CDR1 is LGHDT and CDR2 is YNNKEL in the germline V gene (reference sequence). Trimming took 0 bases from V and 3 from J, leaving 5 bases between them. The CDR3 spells CASSQDWKETQYF. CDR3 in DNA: TGTGCCAGCAGCCAAGATTGGAAAGAGACCCAGTACTTC.

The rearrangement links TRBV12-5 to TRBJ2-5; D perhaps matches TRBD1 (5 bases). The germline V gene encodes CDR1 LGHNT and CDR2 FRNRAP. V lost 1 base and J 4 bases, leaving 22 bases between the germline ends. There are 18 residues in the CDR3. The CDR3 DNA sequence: TGTGCTAGTGGTTTGGGGACATGGGAACGGCGAGGTGGAGAGACCCAGTACTTC. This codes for CASGLGTWERRGGETQYF. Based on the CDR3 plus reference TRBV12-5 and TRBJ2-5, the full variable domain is DARVTQTPRHKVTEMGQEVTMRCQPILGHNTVFWYRQTMMQGLELLAYFRNRAPLDDSGMPKDRFSAEMPDATLATLKIQPSEPRDSAVYFCASGLGTWERRGGETQYFGPGTRLLVL.

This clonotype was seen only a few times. The CDR3 nucleotides are TGTGCCAGCAGTTACTCGAACCGGGGGACCGGGGAGCTGTTTTTT. It codes for CASSYSNRGTGELFF. This chain connects TRBV6-5 to TRBJ2-2, with D possibly matching TRBD2 (6 bases). The CDR3 extends over 15 amino acids. Trimming pared 0 bases from V and 5 bases from J, leaving 10 bases between. Germline lookup yields CDR1 MNHEY and CDR2 SVGAGI.

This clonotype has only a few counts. DNA of the CDR3: TGTGCCAGCTCACCGCCGACAGGGGGAATCTACGAGCAGTACTTC. Translated: CASSPPTGGIYEQYF. V and J are TRBV18 and TRBJ2-7; 9 bases fit TRBD1. CDR3 length: 15 residues. Germline V gene data show CDR1 as KGHSH and CDR2 as LQKENI. V was clipped by 3 bases and J by 3 bases; unmatched bases: 6.

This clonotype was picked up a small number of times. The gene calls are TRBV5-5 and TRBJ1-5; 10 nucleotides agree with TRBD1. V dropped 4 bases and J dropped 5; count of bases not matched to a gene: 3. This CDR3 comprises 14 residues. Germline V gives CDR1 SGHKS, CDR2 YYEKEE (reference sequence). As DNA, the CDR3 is TGTGCCAGCAGCGGGGACAGGGGTTATCAGCCCCAGCATTTT. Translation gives CASSGDRGYQPQHF.

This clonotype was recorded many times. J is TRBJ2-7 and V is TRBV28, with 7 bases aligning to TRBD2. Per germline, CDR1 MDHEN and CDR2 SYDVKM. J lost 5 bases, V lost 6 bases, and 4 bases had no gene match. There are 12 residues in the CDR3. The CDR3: CASSLRGDEQYF. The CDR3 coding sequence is TGTGCCAGCAGCCTCCGGGGGGACGAGCAGTACTTC.

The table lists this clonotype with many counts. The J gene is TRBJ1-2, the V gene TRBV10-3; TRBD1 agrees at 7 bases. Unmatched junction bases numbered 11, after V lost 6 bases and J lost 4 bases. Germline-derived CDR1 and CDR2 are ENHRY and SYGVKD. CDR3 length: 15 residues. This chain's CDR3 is CAIRRTGDPTYGYTF. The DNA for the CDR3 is TGTGCCATCAGAAGAACAGGGGACCCAACCTATGGCTACACCTTC.

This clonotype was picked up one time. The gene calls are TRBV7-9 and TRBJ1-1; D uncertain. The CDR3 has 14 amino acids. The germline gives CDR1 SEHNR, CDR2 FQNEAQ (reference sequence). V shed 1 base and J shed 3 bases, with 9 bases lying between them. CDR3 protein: CASSLGNSDTEAFF. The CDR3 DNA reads TGTGCCAGCAGCTTAGGAAACTCGGACACTGAAGCTTTCTTT. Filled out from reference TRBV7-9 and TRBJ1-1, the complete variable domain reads DTGVSQNPRHKITKRGQNVTFRCDPISEHNRLYWYRQTLGQGPEFLTYFQNEAQLEKSRLLSDRFSAERPKGSFSTLEIQRTEQGDSAMYLCASSLGNSDTEAFFGQGTRLTVV.

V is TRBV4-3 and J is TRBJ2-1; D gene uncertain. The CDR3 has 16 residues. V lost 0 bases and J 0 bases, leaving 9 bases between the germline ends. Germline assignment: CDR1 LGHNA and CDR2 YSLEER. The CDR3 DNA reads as TGCGCCAGCAGCCAAGATAGGCAAAGCTCCTACAATGAGCAGTTCTTC. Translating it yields CASSQDRQSSYNEQFF.

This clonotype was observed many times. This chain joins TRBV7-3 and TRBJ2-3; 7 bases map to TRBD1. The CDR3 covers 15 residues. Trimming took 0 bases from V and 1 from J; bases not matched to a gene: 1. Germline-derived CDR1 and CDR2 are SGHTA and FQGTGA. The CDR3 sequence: CASSLTGGGTDTQYF. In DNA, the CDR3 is TGTGCCAGCAGCTTAACAGGGGGCGGCACAGATACGCAGTATTTT.

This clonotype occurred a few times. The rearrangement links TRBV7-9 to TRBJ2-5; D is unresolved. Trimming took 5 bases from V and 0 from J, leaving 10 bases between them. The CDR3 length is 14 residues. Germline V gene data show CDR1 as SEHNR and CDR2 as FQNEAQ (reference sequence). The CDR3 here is CASSVDGNQETQYF. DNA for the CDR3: TGTGCCAGCAGCGTAGACGGTAACCAAGAGACCCAGTACTTC. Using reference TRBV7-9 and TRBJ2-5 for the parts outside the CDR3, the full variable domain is DTGVSQNPRHKITKRGQNVTFRCDPISEHNRLYWYRQTLGQGPEFLTYFQNEAQLEKSRLLSDRFSAERPKGSFSTLEIQRTEQGDSAMYLCASSVDGNQETQYFGPGTRLLVL.

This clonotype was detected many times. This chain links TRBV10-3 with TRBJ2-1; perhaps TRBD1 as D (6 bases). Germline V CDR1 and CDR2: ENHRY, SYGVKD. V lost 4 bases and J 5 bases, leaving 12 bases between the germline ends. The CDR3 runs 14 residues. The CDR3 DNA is TGTGCCATCAGTGTACCGGACAGCCACAATGAGCAGTTCTTC. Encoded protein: CAISVPDSHNEQFF.

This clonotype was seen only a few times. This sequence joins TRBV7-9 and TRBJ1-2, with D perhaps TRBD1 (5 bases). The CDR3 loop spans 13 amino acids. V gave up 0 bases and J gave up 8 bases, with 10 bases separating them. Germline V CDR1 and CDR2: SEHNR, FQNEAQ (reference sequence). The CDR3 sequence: CASSLAQGGGYTF. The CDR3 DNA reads TGTGCCAGCAGCTTAGCCCAGGGAGGCGGCTACACCTTC.

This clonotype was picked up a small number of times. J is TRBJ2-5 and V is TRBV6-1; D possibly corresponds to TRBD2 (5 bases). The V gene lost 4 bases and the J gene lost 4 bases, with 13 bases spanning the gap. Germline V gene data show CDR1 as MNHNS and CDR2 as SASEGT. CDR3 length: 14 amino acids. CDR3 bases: TGTGCCAGCAGTGTACGGGAACCAAGAGAGACCCAGTACTTC. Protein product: CASSVREPRETQYF.

The CDR3 sequence: CASSFKGDTQYF. For the CDR3, the DNA is TGTGCCAGCAGCTTTAAGGGGGATACGCAGTATTTT. The rearrangement uses TRBV7-8 and TRBJ2-3; TRBD1 is a possible D gene (5 bases). Per the germline V gene, CDR1 is SGHVS and CDR2 is FQNEAQ. The CDR3 loop spans 12 amino acids. Trimming stripped 3 bases from V and 6 bases from J, with 7 bases between.

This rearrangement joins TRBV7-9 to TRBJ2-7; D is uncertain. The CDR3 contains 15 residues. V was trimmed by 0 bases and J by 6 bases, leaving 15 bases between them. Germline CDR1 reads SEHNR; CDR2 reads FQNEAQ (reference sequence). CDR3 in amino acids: CASSLAYVGFTEQYF. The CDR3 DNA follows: TGTGCCAGCAGCTTAGCATACGTAGGGTTTACCGAGCAGTACTTC. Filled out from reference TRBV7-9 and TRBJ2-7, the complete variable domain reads DTGVSQNPRHKITKRGQNVTFRCDPISEHNRLYWYRQTLGQGPEFLTYFQNEAQLEKSRLLSDRFSAERPKGSFSTLEIQRTEQGDSAMYLCASSLAYVGFTEQYFGPGTRLTVT.

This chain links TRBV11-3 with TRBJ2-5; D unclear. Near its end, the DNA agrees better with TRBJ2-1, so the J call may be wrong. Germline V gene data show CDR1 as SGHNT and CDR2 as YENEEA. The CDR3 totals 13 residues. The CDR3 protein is CASSLDTPGEQFF. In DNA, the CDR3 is TGTGCCAGCAGCTTAGACACACCCGGTGAGCAGTTCTTC.

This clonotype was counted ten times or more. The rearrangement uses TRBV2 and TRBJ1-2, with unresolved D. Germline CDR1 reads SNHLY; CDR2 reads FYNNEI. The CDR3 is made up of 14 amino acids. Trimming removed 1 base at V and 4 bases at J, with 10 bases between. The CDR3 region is CASSEGRQSYGYTF. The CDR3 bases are TGTGCCAGCAGTGAAGGACGTCAGAGCTATGGCTACACCTTC.

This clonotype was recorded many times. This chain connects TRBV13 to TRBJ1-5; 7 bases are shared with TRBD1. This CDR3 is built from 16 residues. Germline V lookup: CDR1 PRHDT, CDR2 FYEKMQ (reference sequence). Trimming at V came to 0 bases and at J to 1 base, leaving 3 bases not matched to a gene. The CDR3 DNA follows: TGTGCCAGCAGCTTAGGAGGGGGCGCGAGCAATCAGCCCCAGCATTTT. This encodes CASSLGGGASNQPQHF.

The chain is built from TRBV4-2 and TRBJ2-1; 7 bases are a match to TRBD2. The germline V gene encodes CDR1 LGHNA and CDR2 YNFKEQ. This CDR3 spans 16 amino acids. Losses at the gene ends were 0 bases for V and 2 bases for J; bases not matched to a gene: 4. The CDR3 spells CASSQDPLAAYNEQFF. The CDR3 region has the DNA TGTGCCAGCAGCCAAGACCCTCTAGCGGCCTACAATGAGCAGTTCTTC.

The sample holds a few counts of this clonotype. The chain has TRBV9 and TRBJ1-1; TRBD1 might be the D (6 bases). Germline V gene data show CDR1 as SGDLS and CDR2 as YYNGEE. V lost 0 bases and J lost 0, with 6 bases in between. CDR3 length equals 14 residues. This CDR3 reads CASSVGTVNTEAFF. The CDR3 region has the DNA TGTGCCAGCAGCGTAGGGACAGTGAACACTGAAGCTTTCTTT.